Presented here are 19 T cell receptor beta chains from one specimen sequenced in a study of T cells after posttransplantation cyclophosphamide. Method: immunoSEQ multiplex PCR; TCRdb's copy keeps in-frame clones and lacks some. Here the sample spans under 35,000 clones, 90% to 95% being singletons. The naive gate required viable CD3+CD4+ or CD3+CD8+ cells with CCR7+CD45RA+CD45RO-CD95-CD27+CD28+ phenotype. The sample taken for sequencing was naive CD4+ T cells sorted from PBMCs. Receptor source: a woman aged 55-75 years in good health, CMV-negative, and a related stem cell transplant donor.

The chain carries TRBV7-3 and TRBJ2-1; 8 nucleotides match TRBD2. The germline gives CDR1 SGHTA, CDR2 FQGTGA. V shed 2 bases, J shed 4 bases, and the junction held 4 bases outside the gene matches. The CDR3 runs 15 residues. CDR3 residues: CASSLGAGGYNEQFF. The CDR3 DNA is TGTGCCAGCAGCTTAGGCGCGGGAGGTTACAATGAGCAGTTCTTC.

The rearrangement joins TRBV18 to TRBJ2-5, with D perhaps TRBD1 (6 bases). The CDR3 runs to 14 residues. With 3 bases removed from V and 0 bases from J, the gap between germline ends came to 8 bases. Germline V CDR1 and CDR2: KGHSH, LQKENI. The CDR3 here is CASSPGAHQETQYF. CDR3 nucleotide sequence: TGTGCCAGCTCACCGGGGGCCCACCAAGAGACCCAGTACTTC.

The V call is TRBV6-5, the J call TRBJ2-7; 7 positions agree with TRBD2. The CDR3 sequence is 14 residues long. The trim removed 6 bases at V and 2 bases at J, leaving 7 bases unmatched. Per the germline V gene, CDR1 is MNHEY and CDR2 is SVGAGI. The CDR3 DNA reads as TGTGCCAGCAGGAGGCTAGCGGACGCCTACGAGCAGTACTTC. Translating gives CASRRLADAYEQYF.

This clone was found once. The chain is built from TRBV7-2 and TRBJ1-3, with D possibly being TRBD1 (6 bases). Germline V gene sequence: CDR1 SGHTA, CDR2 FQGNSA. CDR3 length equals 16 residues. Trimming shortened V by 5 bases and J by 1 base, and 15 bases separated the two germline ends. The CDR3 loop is CASSLRGTGSGNTIYF. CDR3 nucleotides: TGTGCCAGCAGCCTCAGGGGTACTGGGTCTGGAAACACCATATATTTT.

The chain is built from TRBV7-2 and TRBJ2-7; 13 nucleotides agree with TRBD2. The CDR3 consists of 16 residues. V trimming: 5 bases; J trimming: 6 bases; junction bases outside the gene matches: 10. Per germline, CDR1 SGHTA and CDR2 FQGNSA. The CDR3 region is CASSPYPTSGRSEQYF. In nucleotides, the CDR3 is TGTGCCAGCAGCCCTTACCCGACTAGCGGGAGGAGCGAGCAGTACTTC.

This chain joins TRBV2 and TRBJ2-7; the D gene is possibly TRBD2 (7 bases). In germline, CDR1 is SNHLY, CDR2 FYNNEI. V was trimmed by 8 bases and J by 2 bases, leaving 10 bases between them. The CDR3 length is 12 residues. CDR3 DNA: TGTGCCAGCGCCGGGGGGCCCTACGAGCAGTACTTC. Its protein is CASAGGPYEQYF.

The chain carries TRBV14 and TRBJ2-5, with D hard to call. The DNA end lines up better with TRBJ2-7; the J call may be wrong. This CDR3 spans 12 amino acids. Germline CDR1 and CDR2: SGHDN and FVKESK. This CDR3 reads CASSQLSYEQYF. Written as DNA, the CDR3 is TGTGCCAGCAGTCAGCTTAGCTACGAGCAGTACTTC.

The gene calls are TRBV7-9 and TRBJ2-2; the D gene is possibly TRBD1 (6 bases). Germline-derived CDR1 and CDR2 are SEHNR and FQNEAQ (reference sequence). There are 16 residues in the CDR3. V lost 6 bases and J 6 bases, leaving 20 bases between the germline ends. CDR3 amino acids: CASRRVQGFGPGELFF. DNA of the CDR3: TGTGCCAGCAGACGCGTCCAGGGGTTCGGTCCCGGGGAGCTGTTTTTT.

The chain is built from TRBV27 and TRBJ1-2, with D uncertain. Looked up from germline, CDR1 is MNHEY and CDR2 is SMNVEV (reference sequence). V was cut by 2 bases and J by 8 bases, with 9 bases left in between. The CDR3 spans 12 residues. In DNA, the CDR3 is TGTGCCAGCAGTTTACCGGGGTTAGGCTACACCTTC. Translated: CASSLPGLGYTF.

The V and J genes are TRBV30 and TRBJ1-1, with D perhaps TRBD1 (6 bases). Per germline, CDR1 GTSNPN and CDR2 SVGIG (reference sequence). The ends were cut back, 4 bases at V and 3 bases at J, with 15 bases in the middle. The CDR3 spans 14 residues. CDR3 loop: CAWTRGGGDTEAFF. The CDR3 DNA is TGTGCCTGGACCAGAGGGGGGGGAGACACTGAAGCTTTCTTT.

Here the CDR3 reads CASSFRGTNEKLFF. CDR3 in DNA: TGTGCCAGCAGTTTCAGGGGTACTAATGAAAAACTGTTTTTT. The chain recombines TRBV28 with TRBJ1-4; a weak D match, TRBD1 (6 bases). The V end lost 3 bases, the J end lost 2 bases, and 7 bases lay between the germline ends. Germline assignment: CDR1 MDHEN and CDR2 SYDVKM. The CDR3 totals 14 residues. The full variable domain, completed using reference TRBV28 and TRBJ1-4, is DVKVTQSSRYLVKRTGEKVFLECVQDMDHENMFWYRQDPGLGLRLIYFSYDVKMKEKGDIPEGYSVSREKKERFSLILESASTNQTSMYLCASSFRGTNEKLFFGSGTQLSVL.

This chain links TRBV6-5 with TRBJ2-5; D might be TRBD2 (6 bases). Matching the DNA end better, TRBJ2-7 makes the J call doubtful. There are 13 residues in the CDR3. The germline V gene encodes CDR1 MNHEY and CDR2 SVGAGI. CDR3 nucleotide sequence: TGTGCCAGCAGTCCGGGGGTGTACTACGAGCAGTACTTC. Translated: CASSPGVYYEQYF.

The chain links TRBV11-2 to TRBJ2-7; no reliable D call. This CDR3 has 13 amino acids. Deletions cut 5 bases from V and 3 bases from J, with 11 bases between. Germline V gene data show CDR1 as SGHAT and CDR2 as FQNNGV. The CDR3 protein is CASSPIPIYEQYF. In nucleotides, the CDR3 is TGTGCCAGCAGCCCTATCCCGATCTACGAGCAGTACTTC.

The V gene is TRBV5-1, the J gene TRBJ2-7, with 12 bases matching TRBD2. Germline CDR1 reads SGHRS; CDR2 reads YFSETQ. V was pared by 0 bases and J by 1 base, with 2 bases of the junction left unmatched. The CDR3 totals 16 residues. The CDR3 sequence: CASSLGGTSGSYEQYF. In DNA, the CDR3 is TGCGCCAGCAGCTTGGGCGGGACTAGCGGGTCCTACGAGCAGTACTTC.

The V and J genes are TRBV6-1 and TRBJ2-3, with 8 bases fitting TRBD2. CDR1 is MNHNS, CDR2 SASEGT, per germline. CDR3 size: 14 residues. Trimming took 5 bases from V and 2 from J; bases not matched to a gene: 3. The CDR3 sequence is CASSLAGNTDTQYF. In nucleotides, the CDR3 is TGTGCCAGCAGTTTAGCGGGGAACACAGATACGCAGTATTTT.

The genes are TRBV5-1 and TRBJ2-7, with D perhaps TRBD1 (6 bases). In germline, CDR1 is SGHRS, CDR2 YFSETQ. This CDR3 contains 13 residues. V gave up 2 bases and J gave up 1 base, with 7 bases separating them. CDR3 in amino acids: CASSFGQSYEQYF. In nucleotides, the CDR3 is TGCGCCAGCAGCTTCGGACAGTCCTACGAGCAGTACTTC.

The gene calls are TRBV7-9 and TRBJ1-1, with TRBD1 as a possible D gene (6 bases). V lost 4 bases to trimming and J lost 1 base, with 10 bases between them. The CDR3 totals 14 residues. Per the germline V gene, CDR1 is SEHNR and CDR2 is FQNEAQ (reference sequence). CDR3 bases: TGTGCCAGCAGCTACAACAGGGAGAACACTGAAGCTTTCTTT. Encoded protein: CASSYNRENTEAFF.

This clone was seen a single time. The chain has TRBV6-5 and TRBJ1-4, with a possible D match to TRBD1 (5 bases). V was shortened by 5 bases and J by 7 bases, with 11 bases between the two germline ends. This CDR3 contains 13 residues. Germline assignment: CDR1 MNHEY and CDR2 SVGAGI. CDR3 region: CASSGGWREKLFF. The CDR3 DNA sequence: TGTGCCAGCAGTGGGGGGTGGCGTGAAAAACTGTTTTTT.

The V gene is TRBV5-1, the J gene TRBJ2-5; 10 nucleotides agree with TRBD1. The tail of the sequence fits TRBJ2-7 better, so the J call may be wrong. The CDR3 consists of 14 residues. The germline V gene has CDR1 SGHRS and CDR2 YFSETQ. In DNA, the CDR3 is TGCGCCAGCAGCCCCCGGACAGGGGGTGGCGAGCAGTACTTC. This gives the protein CASSPRTGGGEQYF.